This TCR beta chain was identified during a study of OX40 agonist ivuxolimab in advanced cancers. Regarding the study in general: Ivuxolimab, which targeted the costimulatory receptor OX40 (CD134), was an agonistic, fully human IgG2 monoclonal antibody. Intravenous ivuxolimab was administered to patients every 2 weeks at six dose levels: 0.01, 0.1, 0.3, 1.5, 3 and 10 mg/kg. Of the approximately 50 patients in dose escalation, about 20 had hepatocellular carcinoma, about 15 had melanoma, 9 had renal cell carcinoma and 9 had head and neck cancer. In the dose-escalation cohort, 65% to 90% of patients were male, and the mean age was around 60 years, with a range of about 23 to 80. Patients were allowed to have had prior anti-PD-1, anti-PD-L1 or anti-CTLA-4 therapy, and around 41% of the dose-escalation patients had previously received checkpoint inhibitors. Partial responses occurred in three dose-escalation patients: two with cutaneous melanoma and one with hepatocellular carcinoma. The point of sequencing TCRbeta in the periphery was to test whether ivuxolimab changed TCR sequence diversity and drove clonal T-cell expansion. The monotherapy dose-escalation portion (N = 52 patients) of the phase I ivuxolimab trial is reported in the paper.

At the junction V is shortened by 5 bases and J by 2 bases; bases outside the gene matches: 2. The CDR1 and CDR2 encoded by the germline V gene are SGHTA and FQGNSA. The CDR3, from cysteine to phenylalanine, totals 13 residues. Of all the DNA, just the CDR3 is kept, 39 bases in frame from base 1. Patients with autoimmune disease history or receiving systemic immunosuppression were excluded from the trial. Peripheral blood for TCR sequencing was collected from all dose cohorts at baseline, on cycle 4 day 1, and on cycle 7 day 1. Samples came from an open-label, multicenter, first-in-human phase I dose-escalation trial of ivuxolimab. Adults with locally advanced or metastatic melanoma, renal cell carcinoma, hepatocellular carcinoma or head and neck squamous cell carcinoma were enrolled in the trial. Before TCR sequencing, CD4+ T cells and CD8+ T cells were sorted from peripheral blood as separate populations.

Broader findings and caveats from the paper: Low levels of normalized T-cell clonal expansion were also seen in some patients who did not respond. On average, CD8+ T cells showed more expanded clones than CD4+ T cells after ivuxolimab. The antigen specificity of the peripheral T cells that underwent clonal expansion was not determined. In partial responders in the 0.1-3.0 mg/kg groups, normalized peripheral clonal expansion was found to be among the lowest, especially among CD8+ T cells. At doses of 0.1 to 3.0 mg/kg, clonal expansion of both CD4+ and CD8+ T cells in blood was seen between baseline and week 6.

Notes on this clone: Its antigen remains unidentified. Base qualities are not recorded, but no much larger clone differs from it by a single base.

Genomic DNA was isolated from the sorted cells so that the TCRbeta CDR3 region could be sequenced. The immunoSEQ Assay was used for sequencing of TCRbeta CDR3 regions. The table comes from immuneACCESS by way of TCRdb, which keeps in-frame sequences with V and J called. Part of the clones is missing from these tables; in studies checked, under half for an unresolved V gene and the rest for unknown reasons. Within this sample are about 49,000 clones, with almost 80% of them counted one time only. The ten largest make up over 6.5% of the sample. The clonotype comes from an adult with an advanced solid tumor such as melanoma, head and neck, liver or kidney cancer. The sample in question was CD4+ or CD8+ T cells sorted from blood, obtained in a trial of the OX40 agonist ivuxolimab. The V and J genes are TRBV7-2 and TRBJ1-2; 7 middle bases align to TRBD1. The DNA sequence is TGTGCCAGCAGCCAGGACAGGAACTATGGCTACACCTTC. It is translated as CASSQDRNYGYTF.